The 29 T cell receptor beta chains below come from one sample, sequenced in a study of early stage breast cancer tumors (dated by TCRdb to the late 2010s). Library creation used the immunoSEQ multiplex PCR assay. Drawn from immuneACCESS, this table holds only the in-frame rearrangements with V and J called that TCRdb kept. Clones are partly lost; checked studies trace under half to an unresolved V gene and leave the rest unexplained. The table for this sample lists a few thousand clones; around 78% of them were counted only once. The ten largest make up 11% of the sample. Source material: normal breast tissue next to the tumor. The receptors were gathered from a person between 65 and 79 years old with breast cancer.

The chain is built from TRBV6-5 and TRBJ2-7, with D tentatively TRBD1 (5 bases). Germline loops: CDR1 MNHEY, CDR2 SVGAGI. CDR3 length equals 14 residues. Trimming removed 0 bases from V and 2 bases from J, with 8 bases in between. This CDR3 reads CASSYSEDTYEQYF. The CDR3 nucleotides read TGTGCCAGCAGTTACTCAGAGGACACCTACGAGCAGTACTTC.

The chain joins TRBV30 to TRBJ1-1, with D possibly being TRBD1 (5 bases). Trimming cost V 3 bases and J 2 bases, with 7 bases left between them. Germline CDR1 GTSNPN, CDR2 SVGIG (reference sequence). This CDR3 has 12 residues. The CDR3 region has the DNA TGTGCCTGGAGAAGGACAAACACTGAAGCTTTCTTT. Translation: CAWRRTNTEAFF.

This chain links TRBV7-6 with TRBJ1-2; 7 bases fit TRBD1. Germline V gene sequence: CDR1 SGHVS, CDR2 FNYEAQ. The CDR3 covers 15 residues. The J segment lost 2 bases and the V segment lost 1 base, leaving 4 bases of the junction unmatched. CDR3 amino acids: CASSLGGQSNYGYTF. The CDR3 DNA reads TGTGCCAGCAGCTTAGGGGGACAGTCAAACTATGGCTACACCTTC. Combining the CDR3 with reference TRBV7-6 and TRBJ1-2 gives the whole variable domain GAGVSQSPRYKVTKRGQDVALRCDPISGHVSLYWYRQALGQGPEFLTYFNYEAQQDKSGLPNDRFSAERPEGSISTLTIQRTEQRDSAMYRCASSLGGQSNYGYTFGSGTRLTVV.

The chain is built from TRBV29-1 and TRBJ2-7, with no clear D. The germline CDR1 and CDR2 sequences are SQVTM and ANQGSEA. The length of the CDR3 is 11 residues. V was clipped by 4 bases and J by 3 bases, with 7 bases between them. The CDR3 sequence: CSVAVLYEQYF. CDR3 in DNA: TGCAGCGTTGCAGTGCTCTACGAGCAGTACTTC.

CDR3 nucleotide sequence: TGTGCCAGCAGCTTGACAGCGAGCTCCTACGAGCAGTACTTC. Its protein product is CASSLTASSYEQYF. The J gene is TRBJ2-7, the V gene TRBV11-3; tentatively, D is TRBD1 (5 bases). Germline assignment: CDR1 SGHNT and CDR2 YENEEA. The CDR3 has 14 residues. V lost 3 bases to trimming and J lost 0 bases, with 9 bases between them. The full variable domain, with the rest looked up from reference TRBV11-3 and TRBJ2-7, is EAGVVQSPRYKIIEKKQPVAFWCNPISGHNTLYWYLQNLGQGPELLIRYENEEAVDDSQLPKDRFSAERLKGVDSTLKIQPAELGDSAVYLCASSLTASSYEQYFGPGTRLTVT.

The chain combines TRBV7-2 with TRBJ2-5; 7 bases are shared with TRBD1. The ends lost 5 bases at V and 2 bases at J; junction bases unmatched: 5. The CDR3 runs to 14 residues. Germline-derived CDR1 and CDR2 are SGHTA and FQGNSA. CDR3 amino acids: CASSPGQRQETQYF. Here the CDR3 DNA reads TGTGCCAGCAGCCCGGGACAGCGTCAAGAGACCCAGTACTTC.

The rearrangement uses TRBV10-3 and TRBJ1-2, with 9 bases fitting TRBD1. Germline loops: CDR1 ENHRY, CDR2 SYGVKD. The trim removed 3 bases at V and 3 bases at J, leaving 2 bases unmatched. CDR3 length: 14 residues. The CDR3 region is CAISDGQGHYGYTF. The CDR3 region has the DNA TGTGCCATCAGTGATGGACAGGGGCACTATGGCTACACCTTC.

The chain joins TRBV7-9 to TRBJ2-2; D is ambiguous. The CDR3 runs to 13 residues. Germline CDR1 SEHNR, CDR2 FQNEAQ (reference sequence). V was cut by 6 bases and J by 4 bases, with 9 bases left in between. The CDR3 region has the DNA TGTGCCAGCAGTTCAGATGTCACCGGGGAGCTGTTTTTT. Protein: CASSSDVTGELFF.

The CDR3 DNA follows: TGTGGGACACTTCGAAACTATGGCTACACCTTC. It yields the protein CGTLRNYGYTF. The rearrangement joins TRBV6-1 to TRBJ1-2; possibly TRBD1 for D (5 bases). The CDR3 runs to 11 residues. Germline-derived CDR1 and CDR2 are MNHNS and SASEGT.

This chain connects TRBV7-9 to TRBJ2-1; 8 nucleotides match TRBD2. CDR1 is SEHNR, CDR2 FQNEAQ, per germline (reference sequence). The junction had 7 bases not matched to a gene; V was cut back by 5 bases and J by 4 bases. This CDR3 contains 15 residues. CDR3 sequence reads: CASSPSRGGYNEQFF. The DNA for the CDR3 is TGTGCCAGCAGCCCCAGCCGGGGGGGTTACAATGAGCAGTTCTTC.

V is TRBV5-1 and J is TRBJ1-2, with D possibly TRBD1 on 5 matching bases. The CDR3 extends over 14 amino acids. Germline assignment: CDR1 SGHRS and CDR2 YFSETQ. V was trimmed by 0 bases and J by 8 bases, leaving 14 bases between them. The CDR3 DNA is TGCGCCAGCAGCTTGGGTCGGGGGAGAGGAGGCTACACCTTC. Protein product: CASSLGRGRGGYTF.

This chain joins TRBV10-3 and TRBJ2-3, with D unresolved. CDR1 is ENHRY, CDR2 SYGVKD, per germline. The V end was cut by 4 bases, the J end by 2 bases, with 10 bases between. This CDR3 is built from 14 residues. The CDR3: CAISGAFSTDTQYF. The CDR3 region has the DNA TGTGCCATCAGTGGCGCATTTTCCACAGATACGCAGTATTTT.

V is TRBV10-3 and J is TRBJ1-1; D perhaps matches TRBD1 (6 bases). V was clipped by 0 bases and J by 1 base, with 9 bases between them. Germline CDR1 reads ENHRY; CDR2 reads SYGVKD. CDR3 length: 15 amino acids. The CDR3 here is CAISESGQSNTEAFF. DNA for the CDR3: TGTGCCATCAGTGAGTCAGGACAGTCGAACACTGAAGCTTTCTTT.

The chain links TRBV2 to TRBJ1-2; 8 positions match TRBD1. The CDR3 has 14 residues. Germline V gene data show CDR1 as SNHLY and CDR2 as FYNNEI. V dropped 5 bases and J dropped 5; count of bases not matched to a gene: 7. The CDR3 sequence: CASSTQGARYGYTF. The CDR3 nucleotides are TGTGCCAGCAGTACCCAGGGGGCGCGGTATGGCTACACCTTC.

CDR3 nucleotide sequence: TGTGCCAGCAGCTTGTTAGAGGGACAGGGTAAAGAGACCCAGTACTTC. Protein product: CASSLLEGQGKETQYF. The J gene is TRBJ2-5, the V gene TRBV11-1; TRBD1 agrees at 9 bases. The CDR3 extends over 16 amino acids. Trimming cost V 3 bases and J 3 bases; bases outside gene matches: 8. Germline V gene data show CDR1 as SGHAT and CDR2 as FQDESV (reference sequence).

The chain has TRBV29-1 and TRBJ2-5, with 7 bases matching TRBD2. Per germline, CDR1 SQVTM and CDR2 ANQGSEA. The J segment lost 2 bases and the V segment lost 8 bases, leaving 8 bases of the junction unmatched. This CDR3 comprises 13 residues. Here the CDR3 reads CSSGGSPQETQYF. The CDR3 DNA reads as TGCAGCAGTGGCGGGAGTCCACAAGAGACCCAGTACTTC.

V and J are TRBV5-1 and TRBJ2-5, with 7 nucleotides matching TRBD2. V lost 0 bases and J lost 1; bases outside the gene matches: 6. This CDR3 is built from 16 residues. The germline CDR1 and CDR2 sequences are SGHRS and YFSETQ. CDR3 region: CASSLGGGRLQETQYF. The CDR3, as DNA: TGCGCCAGCAGCTTGGGGGGCGGGAGACTCCAAGAGACCCAGTACTTC.

This clone was picked up a small number of times. The rearrangement joins TRBV28 to TRBJ1-1, with a weak D call TRBD1 (5 bases). Germline values: CDR1 MDHEN, CDR2 SYDVKM. The CDR3 runs 15 residues. With 7 bases removed from V and 1 base from J, the gap between germline ends came to 16 bases. The CDR3 is CASTRRQLRNTEAFF. CDR3 DNA: TGTGCCAGCACCCGAAGACAGCTCCGGAACACTGAAGCTTTCTTT.

The rearrangement uses TRBV10-3 and TRBJ2-2, with a weak D call TRBD2 (6 bases). The CDR3 contains 13 residues. Germline V gene data show CDR1 as ENHRY and CDR2 as SYGVKD. With 7 bases removed from V and 7 bases from J, the gap between germline ends came to 13 bases. For the CDR3, the DNA is TGTGCCATCACGGCCAGGGAGGACGGGGAGCTGTTTTTT. As protein: CAITAREDGELFF.

In its sample, this clone was seen once. The rearrangement links TRBV7-9 to TRBJ2-1, with TRBD2 matching 8 bases. This CDR3 comprises 16 residues. Looked up from germline, CDR1 is SEHNR and CDR2 is FQNEAQ (reference sequence). The ends lost 5 bases at V and 5 bases at J; junction bases unmatched: 11. The CDR3 here is CASSGRAGGSNNEQFF. The CDR3 nucleotides read TGTGCCAGCAGCGGACGGGCGGGAGGCTCAAACAATGAGCAGTTCTTC. Drawing the rest from reference TRBV7-9 and TRBJ2-1, the complete variable domain is DTGVSQNPRHKITKRGQNVTFRCDPISEHNRLYWYRQTLGQGPEFLTYFQNEAQLEKSRLLSDRFSAERPKGSFSTLEIQRTEQGDSAMYLCASSGRAGGSNNEQFFGPGTRLTVL.

This chain links TRBV7-2 with TRBJ1-1; TRBD1 matches at 11 bases. The germline CDR1 and CDR2 sequences are SGHTA and FQGNSA. The CDR3 spans 15 residues. The trim removed 5 bases at V and 7 bases at J, leaving 9 bases unmatched. CDR3 sequence: CASSTPLGQGVEAFF. CDR3 in DNA: TGTGCCAGCAGCACCCCTCTGGGACAGGGGGTTGAAGCTTTCTTT.

Only a few counts were recorded for this clone. The rearrangement links TRBV18 to TRBJ1-4; perhaps TRBD1 as D (5 bases). Per germline, CDR1 KGHSH and CDR2 LQKENI. The CDR3 extends over 15 amino acids. The ends were cut back, 1 base at V and 3 bases at J, with 9 bases in the middle. CDR3 in amino acids: CASSPRGAANEKLFF. CDR3 bases: TGTGCCAGCTCACCACGCGGGGCAGCTAATGAAAAACTGTTTTTT.

This clone has a single count. The chain uses TRBV18 and TRBJ2-7, with TRBD1 matching 9 bases. Germline CDR1 KGHSH, CDR2 LQKENI. Germline trimming cut 5 bases from V and 6 bases from J; bases unmatched to any gene: 5. There are 13 residues in the CDR3. The CDR3 region is CASSSDRGGEQYF. The CDR3 nucleotides are TGTGCCAGCTCAAGCGACAGGGGGGGCGAGCAGTACTTC.

The chain joins TRBV2 to TRBJ2-1; the D gene is possibly TRBD2 (5 bases). Germline loops: CDR1 SNHLY, CDR2 FYNNEI. Trimming left V 5 bases short and J 8 bases short, with 16 bases between. This CDR3 region has 14 residues. The CDR3 nucleotides read TGTGCCAGCAGTCGGGTCGGGCTAGCCGATGAGCAGTTCTTC. Translation gives CASSRVGLADEQFF.

In this sample, this clone turned up once. The chain employs TRBV9 and TRBJ2-7; no clear D gene. Trimming took 2 bases from V and 2 from J, leaving 14 bases between them. The length of the CDR3 is 15 residues. The germline V gene encodes CDR1 SGDLS and CDR2 YYNGEE. The CDR3 DNA follows: TGTGCCAGCAGCGTTACGGCGACTTCCACCTACGAGCAGTACTTC. This translates into CASSVTATSTYEQYF.

The gene calls are TRBV4-3 and TRBJ2-3; 8 nucleotides agree with TRBD2. V gave up 4 bases and J gave up 7 bases; unmatched junction bases: 13. Germline V CDR1 and CDR2: LGHNA, YSLEER. The CDR3 is 16 residues long. The CDR3 is CASSRPGLGIGNTQYF. CDR3 DNA: TGCGCCAGCAGCCGACCGGGACTAGGGATCGGAAATACGCAGTATTTT.

The rearrangement uses TRBV5-4 and TRBJ1-5; 9 positions match TRBD1. V shed 3 bases and J 3 bases; nucleotides not matched to a gene: 10. The CDR3 loop spans 17 amino acids. Per the germline V gene, CDR1 is SGHNT and CDR2 is YYREEE (reference sequence). This chain's CDR3 is CASSSPSRTGDNQPQHF. Written as DNA, the CDR3 is TGTGCCAGCAGCTCTCCCTCCAGGACAGGGGACAATCAGCCCCAGCATTTT.

This rearrangement joins TRBV7-2 to TRBJ2-7; TRBD2 aligns across 10 bases. Germline trimming cut 5 bases from V and 7 bases from J; bases unmatched to any gene: 5. There are 13 residues in the CDR3. CDR1 and CDR2 (germline): SGHTA, FQGNSA. The chain's CDR3 is CASSLSGRREQYF. CDR3 in DNA: TGTGCCAGCAGCCTTAGCGGGAGGCGTGAGCAGTACTTC. Together with reference TRBV7-2 and TRBJ2-7, the CDR3 gives the full variable domain: GAGVSQSPSNKVTEKGKDVELRCDPISGHTALYWYRQSLGQGLEFLIYFQGNSAPDKSGLPSDRFSAERTGGSVSTLTIQRTQQEDSAVYLCASSLSGRREQYFGPGTRLTVT.

This chain links TRBV5-4 with TRBJ2-3; 12 bases line up with TRBD2. V shed 2 bases, J shed 6 bases, and the junction held 4 bases outside the gene matches. Germline lookup yields CDR1 SGHNT and CDR2 YYREEE (reference sequence). The CDR3 is made up of 15 amino acids. The CDR3 is CASSLPGTSGDTQYF. CDR3 nucleotide sequence: TGTGCCAGCAGCTTACCCGGGACTAGCGGGGATACGCAGTATTTT.